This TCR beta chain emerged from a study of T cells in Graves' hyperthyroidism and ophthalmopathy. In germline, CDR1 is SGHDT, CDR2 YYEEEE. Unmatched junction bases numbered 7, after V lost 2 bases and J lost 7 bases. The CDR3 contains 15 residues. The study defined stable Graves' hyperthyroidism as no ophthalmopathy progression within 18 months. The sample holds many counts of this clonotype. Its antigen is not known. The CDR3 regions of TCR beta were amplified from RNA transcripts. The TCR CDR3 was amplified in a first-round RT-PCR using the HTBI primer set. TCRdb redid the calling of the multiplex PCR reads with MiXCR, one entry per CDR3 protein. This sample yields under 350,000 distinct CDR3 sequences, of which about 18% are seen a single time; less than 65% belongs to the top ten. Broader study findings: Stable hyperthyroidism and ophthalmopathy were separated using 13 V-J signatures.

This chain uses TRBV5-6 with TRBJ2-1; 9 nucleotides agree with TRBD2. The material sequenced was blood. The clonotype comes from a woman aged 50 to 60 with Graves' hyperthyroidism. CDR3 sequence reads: CASSFGPSGANEQFF. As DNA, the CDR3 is TGTGCCAGCAGCTTTGGTCCTAGCGGGGCTAATGAGCAGTTCTTC. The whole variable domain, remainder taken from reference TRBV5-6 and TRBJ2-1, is DAGVTQSPTHLIKTRGQQVTLRCSPKSGHDTVSWYQQALGQGPQFIFQYYEEEERQRGNFPDRFSGHQFPNYSSELNVNALLLGDSALYLCASSFGPSGANEQFFGPGTRLTVL.